Following are 32 T cell receptor beta chains from one sample sequenced in a study of T-cell memory formation after mild COVID-19. TCRdb passed the 5' RACE reads through MiXCR, listing each CDR3 protein once. The sample includes under 400,000 distinct CDR3 sequences, around 28% of them seen just once. The sample comprised PBMCs or a T cell subset sorted from them (not recorded which). The receptor source for this set is an adult woman who had mild COVID-19 (a few samples of this study predate the infection). Cell type and time point are not known.

A few counts support this clonotype. The chain uses TRBV9 and TRBJ2-3; D remains unclear. Between the trimmed V and J ends, which lost 4 bases and 2 bases, there was a span of 11 bases. Germline V CDR1 and CDR2: SGDLS, YYNGEE. The CDR3 has 14 residues. The CDR3 sequence is CASSLRTHTDTQYF. The CDR3 bases are TGTGCCAGCAGCCTACGGACCCACACAGATACGCAGTATTTT.

This clonotype was counted between two and nine times. The V and J genes are TRBV15 and TRBJ2-1, with a weak D call TRBD1 (6 bases). The CDR3 is 15 amino acids. The germline V gene has CDR1 LNHNV and CDR2 YYDKDF (reference sequence). The ends were cut back, 0 bases at V and 9 bases at J, with 15 bases in the middle. In nucleotides, the CDR3 is TGTGCCACCAGCAGAGATCCGGGACACGTAGGTGAGCAGTTCTTC. Translating it yields CATSRDPGHVGEQFF.

This clonotype was picked up a small number of times. The chain employs TRBV7-2 and TRBJ2-3, with 10 bases aligning to TRBD2. V gave up 4 bases and J gave up 1 base; unmatched junction bases: 5. Germline V gene lookup returns CDR1 SGHTA and CDR2 FQGNSA. This CDR3 spans 16 amino acids. The CDR3 sequence: CASSSPSGRGTDTQYF. The CDR3 nucleotides are TGTGCCAGCAGCTCGCCTAGCGGGAGAGGCACAGATACGCAGTATTTT.

The chain uses TRBV9 and TRBJ2-3, with D uncertain. The CDR3 length is 14 residues. CDR1 and CDR2 from the germline V gene are SGDLS and YYNGEE. With 3 bases removed from V and 0 bases from J, the gap between germline ends came to 8 bases. CDR3 region: CASSGFTSTDTQYF. CDR3 nucleotides: TGTGCCAGCAGCGGATTCACTAGCACAGATACGCAGTATTTT.

The gene calls are TRBV5-6 and TRBJ1-3; a possible D gene is TRBD1 (5 bases). V was trimmed by 4 bases and J by 2 bases, leaving 16 bases between them. Germline values: CDR1 SGHDT, CDR2 YYEEEE. This CDR3 spans 16 amino acids. Written as DNA, the CDR3 is TGTGCCAGCAGCCTGGCCTGGGTAGGGGCTGGAAACACCATATATTTT. Translation: CASSLAWVGAGNTIYF.

This clonotype occurred a few times. The chain recombines TRBV20-1 with TRBJ2-1, with 7 bases matching TRBD2. Trimming at V came to 1 base and at J to 4 bases, leaving 7 bases not matched to a gene. Germline V gene sequence: CDR1 DFQATT, CDR2 SNEGSKA (reference sequence). CDR3 length: 15 residues. DNA of the CDR3: TGCAGTGCTAGAGTATCAGCGGGAACTTACAATGAGCAGTTCTTC. Translating gives CSARVSAGTYNEQFF.

The chain joins TRBV20-1 to TRBJ2-2, with TRBD2 identical over 9 bases. V was clipped by 4 bases and J by 5 bases; unmatched bases: 11. The CDR3 has 16 amino acids. CDR1 and CDR2 (germline): DFQATT, SNEGSKA (reference sequence). The CDR3 region is CSATPTWRGGTGELFF. As DNA, the CDR3 is TGCAGTGCTACCCCAACTTGGCGGGGGGGGACCGGGGAGCTGTTTTTT.

The CDR3 protein is CAHPSTGNTIYF. CDR3 in DNA: TGTGCGCACCCCAGCACTGGAAACACCATATATTTT. This sequence joins TRBV12-3 or TRBV12-4 and TRBJ1-3; D unclear. This CDR3 contains 12 residues.

There are a few counts of this clonotype. The chain employs TRBV6-2 or TRBV6-3 and TRBJ2-7; 8 bases agree with TRBD1. CDR1 and CDR2 (germline): MNHEY, SVGEGT. The trim removed 0 bases at V and 7 bases at J, leaving 11 bases unmatched. This CDR3 spans 16 amino acids. CDR3 sequence reads: CASSYSTAGQGVEQYF. DNA for the CDR3: TGTGCCAGCAGTTACTCTACCGCTGGACAGGGTGTTGAGCAGTACTTC.

This chain joins TRBV3-1 and TRBJ1-1; no definite D call. Germline V lookup: CDR1 LGHDT, CDR2 YNNKEL (reference sequence). V lost 4 bases and J 6 bases, leaving 15 bases between the germline ends. The CDR3 is 14 residues long. CDR3 amino acids: CASSPRGGLAEAFF. The CDR3 DNA sequence: TGTGCCAGCAGCCCCCGAGGAGGGCTCGCTGAAGCTTTCTTT.

The chain joins TRBV30 to TRBJ1-2; possible D gene TRBD1, 5 bases. V shed 5 bases and J shed 7 bases, with 17 bases lying between them. CDR1 and CDR2 (germline): GTSNPN, SVGIG (reference sequence). The CDR3 has 13 residues. The CDR3 spells CAWDRDPGRGYTF. CDR3 sequence (DNA): TGTGCCTGGGATCGGGACCCAGGTCGTGGCTACACCTTC. The variable domain in full, completed from reference TRBV30 and TRBJ1-2, reads SQTIHQWPATLVQPVGSPLSLECTVEGTSNPNLYWYRQAAGRGLQLLFYSVGIGQISSEVPQNLSASRPQDRQFILSSKKLLLSDSGFYLCAWDRDPGRGYTFGSGTRLTVV.

This chain uses TRBV25-1 with TRBJ1-2; perhaps TRBD1 as D (5 bases). From germline, CDR1 is MGHDK and CDR2 SYGVNS. The V end lost 0 bases, the J end lost 5 bases, and 19 bases lay between the germline ends. The CDR3 runs 17 residues. The DNA of the CDR3 is TGTGCCAGCAGTGAATATGGGGTTGCGCAGGGATTATATGGCTACACCTTC. Residues: CASSEYGVAQGLYGYTF.

This chain links TRBV4-3 with TRBJ2-3; D gene unclear. Germline CDR1 is LGHNA and CDR2 is YSLEER. The CDR3 sequence is 15 residues long. Trimming cost V 4 bases and J 2 bases, with 13 bases left between them. The CDR3 DNA sequence: TGCGCCAGCAGCCCCTCGGCCCGGTCCACAGATACGCAGTATTTT. It translates to CASSPSARSTDTQYF.

Concerning this clonotype: This may stem from a read error, because a much larger clone lies one nucleotide away. V gene TRBV12-3 or TRBV12-4 combines with J gene TRBJ2-1; D is perhaps TRBD1 or TRBD2 (5 bases each). The CDR3 spans 13 residues. The CDR3 nucleotides read TGTGCCAGCAGTCCCCTGGACACATGGGAGCAGTTATTC. Translated: CASSPLDTWEQLF.

The chain joins TRBV5-8 to TRBJ1-1, with unresolved D. This CDR3 has 13 amino acids. From germline, CDR1 is SGHTS and CDR2 YDEGEE. V was clipped by 7 bases and J by 0 bases, with 10 bases between them. The CDR3 region has the DNA TGTGCCAGCGATCGTATGGTGAACACTGAAGCTTTCTTT. Protein sequence: CASDRMVNTEAFF.

This clonotype was observed a single time. The rearrangement links TRBV7-9 to TRBJ2-3, with TRBD2 matching 13 bases. The CDR3 has 16 amino acids. Per germline, CDR1 SEHNR and CDR2 FQNEAQ (reference sequence). The junction had 3 bases not matched to a gene; V was cut back by 5 bases and J by 1 base. The CDR3 region is CASSPGLAGRTDTQYF. The CDR3 region has the DNA TGTGCCAGCAGCCCGGGACTAGCGGGGCGCACAGATACGCAGTATTTT.

This chain uses TRBV7-9 with TRBJ1-2; D remains ambiguous. Germline assignment: CDR1 SEHNR and CDR2 FQNEAQ (reference sequence). Trimming shortened V by 0 bases and J by 5 bases, and 10 bases separated the two germline ends. The CDR3 has 14 residues. This CDR3 reads CASSLAGQTYGYTF. The CDR3 DNA reads as TGTGCCAGCAGCTTAGCCGGGCAGACATATGGCTACACCTTC.

This clonotype was picked up a small number of times. The chain combines TRBV5-1 with TRBJ2-7; TRBD2 agrees at 8 bases. Germline lookup yields CDR1 SGHRS and CDR2 YFSETQ. V was pared by 4 bases and J by 5 bases, with 11 bases of the junction left unmatched. This CDR3 contains 15 residues. In DNA form, the CDR3 reads TGCGCCAGCAGCCCACGGGGGGGCATGAAAGACGAGCAGTACTTC. This encodes CASSPRGGMKDEQYF.

V and J are TRBV5-1 and TRBJ2-1, with TRBD2 identical over 12 bases. The CDR3 has 15 residues. Germline V gene data show CDR1 as SGHRS and CDR2 as YFSETQ. The V segment lost 1 base and the J segment 9 bases; nucleotides outside the gene matches: 5. CDR3 amino acids: CASSLNLAGGVEQFF. CDR3 DNA sequence: TGCGCCAGCAGCTTGAACCTAGCGGGAGGGGTTGAGCAGTTCTTC.

This clonotype showed up just a few times. The genes are TRBV5-1 and TRBJ2-6, with TRBD1 identical over 9 bases. Losses at the gene ends were 4 bases for V and 3 bases for J; bases not matched to a gene: 2. Germline CDR1 and CDR2: SGHRS and YFSETQ. The CDR3 is made up of 15 amino acids. Here the CDR3 reads CASSTGGFGANVLTF. The CDR3 bases are TGCGCCAGCAGCACAGGGGGCTTTGGGGCCAACGTCCTGACTTTC. Variable domain in full (rest from reference TRBV5-1 and TRBJ2-6): KAGVTQTPRYLIKTRGQQVTLSCSPISGHRSVSWYQQTPGQGLQFLFEYFSETQRNKGNFPGRFSGRQFSNSRSEMNVSTLELGDSALYLCASSTGGFGANVLTFGAGSRLTVL.

This clonotype was detected many times. The chain uses TRBV15 and TRBJ1-1; 12 positions agree with TRBD1. This CDR3 contains 15 residues. J lost 4 bases, V lost 1 base, and 1 base had no gene match. Germline-derived CDR1 and CDR2 are LNHNV and YYDKDF (reference sequence). CDR3 sequence: CATSRGDRGLTEAFF. Here the CDR3 DNA reads TGTGCCACCAGCAGAGGGGACAGGGGGCTCACTGAAGCTTTCTTT.

The chain joins TRBV7-9 to TRBJ2-5, with a tentative D call TRBD2 (6 bases). V gave up 5 bases and J gave up 5 bases, with 15 bases separating them. From germline, CDR1 is SEHNR and CDR2 FQNEAQ (reference sequence). This CDR3 contains 14 residues. The CDR3 spells CASSPREVRETQYF. For the CDR3, the DNA is TGTGCCAGCAGCCCGAGGGAGGTACGGGAGACCCAGTACTTC.

The table lists this clonotype with a few counts. The chain couples TRBV20-1 to TRBJ2-5; D not certain. This CDR3 is 10 amino acids long. The germline V gene encodes CDR1 DFQATT and CDR2 SNEGSKA (reference sequence). The ends were cut back, 4 bases at V and 4 bases at J, with 4 bases in the middle. CDR3 loop: CSANRETQYF. Here the CDR3 DNA reads TGCAGTGCTAACAGAGAGACCCAGTACTTC.

V usage is TRBV2 and J usage is TRBJ2-5, with 13 positions matching TRBD2. CDR3 length: 18 amino acids. Germline CDR1 and CDR2: SNHLY and FYNNEI. After removal of 3 bases from V and 5 bases from J, the junction contained 12 bases not matched to a gene. In nucleotides, the CDR3 is TGTGCCAGCAGTGACGGGACTAGCGGGGCTACCCGAGTGGAGACCCAGTACTTC. Protein product: CASSDGTSGATRVETQYF.

This clonotype was counted a few times. The V call is TRBV19, the J call TRBJ1-2, with TRBD1 matching over 9 bases. Germline trimming cut 9 bases from V and 4 bases from J; bases unmatched to any gene: 9. The CDR3 loop spans 14 amino acids. CDR1 and CDR2 from the germline V gene are LNHDA and SQIVND (reference sequence). The CDR3: CASVKDRGGYGYTF. In DNA, the CDR3 is TGTGCCAGCGTCAAGGACAGGGGAGGCTATGGCTACACCTTC.

This clonotype appeared a few times. V usage is TRBV7-2 and J usage is TRBJ1-2, with D uncertain. The V and J ends lost 4 bases and 5 bases respectively, with 14 bases between them. The CDR3 covers 14 residues. Germline V lookup: CDR1 SGHTA, CDR2 FQGNSA. The CDR3 DNA reads as TGTGCCAGCAGCTCGCCCGACACCGGGTATGGCTACACCTTC. This sequence encodes CASSSPDTGYGYTF.

This clonotype was picked up a small number of times. J is TRBJ2-7 and V is TRBV4-3; no definite D call. The CDR3 totals 15 residues. V lost 2 bases and J 6 bases, leaving 17 bases between the germline ends. The germline V gene has CDR1 LGHNA and CDR2 YSLEER. CDR3 residues: CASSQPARGVSEQYF. The CDR3 nucleotides are TGCGCCAGCAGCCAACCGGCCCGTGGGGTTTCCGAGCAGTACTTC.

This clonotype came up a few times. The chain recombines TRBV2 with TRBJ2-3; no firm D call. Germline CDR1 and CDR2: SNHLY and FYNNEI. The V end lost 3 bases, the J end lost 2 bases, and 6 bases lay between the germline ends. The CDR3 length is 13 residues. CDR3 nucleotide sequence: TGTGCCAGCAGTGATAGAATCACAGATACGCAGTATTTT. It is translated as CASSDRITDTQYF. Full variable domain (outside the CDR3, taken from reference TRBV2 and TRBJ2-3): EPEVTQTPSHQVTQMGQEVILRCVPISNHLYFYWYRQILGQKVEFLVSFYNNEISEKSEIFDDQFSVERPDGSNFTLKIRSTKLEDSAMYFCASSDRITDTQYFGPGTRLTVL.

The chain uses TRBV4-1 and TRBJ1-1, with a weak D call TRBD1 (5 bases). The germline V gene encodes CDR1 MGHRA and CDR2 YSYEKL. The CDR3 loop spans 16 amino acids. V was clipped by 1 base and J by 4 bases, with 16 bases between them. The CDR3 bases are TGCGCCAGCAGCCAAGTCAGTGTCAGGGTTGGCACTGAAGCTTTCTTT. Translation: CASSQVSVRVGTEAFF.

DNA for the CDR3: TGTGCCAGCAGTTTATCTGGCGGGGGGGCCTCCTACGAGCAGTACTTC. Residues: CASSLSGGGASYEQYF. The chain links TRBV27 to TRBJ2-7; 9 nucleotides align to TRBD2. The CDR3 has 16 amino acids. V lost 0 bases, J lost 0 bases, and 3 bases stayed unmatched. The germline CDR1 and CDR2 sequences are MNHEY and SMNVEV (reference sequence).

This clonotype was recorded a few times. The gene calls are TRBV27 and TRBJ2-7; no reliable D call. Germline V gene data show CDR1 as MNHEY and CDR2 as SMNVEV (reference sequence). The ends were cut back, 7 bases at V and 6 bases at J, with 10 bases in the middle. The CDR3 runs to 11 residues. In DNA form, the CDR3 reads TGTGCCAGCACCGGTCCGGGCGAGCAGTACTTC. This codes for CASTGPGEQYF.

With respect to this clonotype: An end of the junction differs from the germline gene, which may be a read error. The chain couples TRBV10-3 to TRBJ2-5; 8 nucleotides agree with TRBD1. The CDR3 is 15 residues long. Germline assignment: CDR1 ENHRY and CDR2 SYGVKD. The CDR3 DNA reads TGTGCCCTCAGTGACCGAGCCGACAGGGGAGAGACCCAGTACTTC. Encoded protein: CALSDRADRGETQYF.